The rows below give T cell receptor beta chains drawn from one sample of a study of CD8+CD57+ T cells in acquired aplastic anemia. TCRdb processed the reads anew with MiXCR; each CDR3 protein has one entry. The sample holds about 75,000 distinct CDR3 sequences; about three quarters are singletons and the top ten take more than 80%. Sequencing was carried out using sorted CD4+, CD8+, or CD8+CD57+ T cells (not recorded which) from PBMCs. Source of these receptors: a human donor with aplastic anemia. CDR3s include the opening cysteine and the closing phenylalanine or tryptophan. The D gene is left open where the match is weak. Some rows have no size entry. The others give once, few or many, or a class for an expanded clone.

NA	TRBV20-1	TRBJ2-7	NA	CSEEGGQYF	TGCAGTGAGGAGGGTGGGCAGTACTTC
many	TRBV15	TRBJ1-3	NA	CATSRLPTRKGSSGNTIYF	TGTGCCACCAGCAGACTACCAACGAGGAAAGGTTCCTCTGGAAACACCATATATTTT
many	TRBV19	TRBJ1-2	NA	CATGPPNYGYTF	TGTGCTACAGGGCCCCCTAACTATGGCTACACCTTC
few	TRBV7-7	TRBJ2-7	NA	CASSPGPTYEQYF	TGTGCCAGCAGCCCAGGACCAACCTACGAGCAGTACTTC
NA	TRBV2	TRBJ2-1	TRBD2	CASSLGREQNNEQFF	TGTGCCAGCAGTCTGGGGCGGGAGCAGAACAATGAGCAGTTCTTC
NA	TRBV15	TRBJ1-5	NA	CATSQDNQPQHF	TGTGCCACCAGCCAGGACAATCAGCCCCAGCATTTT
NA	TRBV2	TRBJ1-5	NA	CASSEGNGNQPQHF	TGTGCCAGCAGTGAAGGGAACGGCAATCAGCCCCAGCATTTT
NA	TRBV6-2/TRBV6-3	TRBJ2-1	NA	CASSSYSNEQFF	TGTGCCAGCAGTTCGTACAGCAATGAGCAGTTCTTC
few	TRBV19	TRBJ1-5	TRBD1	CASDAGTDHNQPQHF	TGTGCCAGTGATGCGGGGACAGACCACAATCAGCCCCAGCATTTT
NA	TRBV11-2	TRBJ2-2	NA	CASRVGQGVNTGELFF	TGTGCCAGCAGGGTGGGTCAAGGGGTCAACACCGGGGAGCTGTTTTTT
NA	TRBV24-1	TRBJ1-4	TRBD1	CATSEIDRAGEKLFF	TGTGCCACCAGTGAGATCGACAGGGCCGGGGAAAAACTGTTTTTT
NA	TRBV29-1	TRBJ2-5	NA	CSVAPNQETQYF	TGCAGCGTTGCACCGAACCAAGAGACCCAGTACTTC
NA	TRBV10-3	TRBJ2-7	TRBD1	CAISRTGDEQYF	TGTGCCATCAGCAGGACAGGGGACGAGCAGTACTTC
NA	TRBV10-3	TRBJ1-2	NA	CAISEGGITSDYTF	TGTGCCATCAGTGAGGGGGGTATAACTAGTGACTACACCTTC
NA	TRBV9	TRBJ2-7	NA	CASSVGSQGNEQYF	TGTGCCAGCAGCGTAGGATCTCAGGGGAACGAGCAGTACTTC
NA	TRBV11-2	TRBJ2-1	NA	CASSLERQNNEQFF	TGTGCCAGCAGCTTAGAGCGACAGAACAATGAGCAGTTCTTC
few	TRBV20-1	TRBJ1-5	NA	CSARGPGLMNQPQHF	TGCAGTGCTAGAGGCCCGGGACTGATGAATCAGCCCCAGCATTTT
few	TRBV9	TRBJ1-2	NA	CASSVGWWTNYGYTF	TGTGCCAGCAGCGTAGGGTGGTGGACTAACTATGGCTACACCTTC
once	TRBV20-1	TRBJ2-7	NA	CSASGIPTLYEQYF	TGCAGTGCTAGCGGGATACCGACCCTCTACGAGCAGTACTTC
NA	TRBV10-2	TRBJ1-6	TRBD1	CASSGQGGSPLHF	TGCGCCAGCAGCGGACAGGGGGGGTCACCCCTCCACTTT
few	TRBV2	TRBJ1-5	NA	CASCRESNQPQHF	TGTGCCAGCTGCAGGGAGAGCAATCAGCCCCAGCATTTT
NA	TRBV10-3	TRBJ2-7	NA	CAISDGYEQYF	TGTGCCATCAGTGACGGCTACGAGCAGTACTTC
NA	TRBV7-3	TRBJ1-1	NA	CASSFWPDREGRTEAFF	TGTGCCAGCAGCTTTTGGCCCGATAGAGAGGGAAGGACTGAAGCTTTCTTT
NA	TRBV6-1	TRBJ1-4	NA	CASKFRGNEKLFF	TGTGCCAGCAAATTCCGTGGTAATGAAAAACTGTTTTTT
once	TRBV19	TRBJ2-3	NA	CASSLGAGRTDTQYF	TGTGCCAGTAGTCTCGGGGCAGGGAGGACAGATACGCAGTATTTT
NA	TRBV10-3	TRBJ2-2	TRBD2	CAASRLAGNTGELFF	TGTGCCGCGAGTAGGCTAGCGGGTAACACCGGGGAGCTGTTTTTT
many	TRBV7-9	TRBJ2-7	NA	CASSHRGGEQYF	TGTGCCAGCTCCCACCGAGGGGGCGAGCAGTACTTC
NA	TRBV15	TRBJ2-7	NA	CATRPGALDSEQYF	TGTGCCACCAGACCCGGGGCCCTGGACAGCGAGCAGTACTTC
NA	TRBV10-3	TRBJ2-7	NA	CAISESRPGGEEQYF	TGTGCCATCAGTGAGTCGAGACCCGGAGGGGAAGAGCAGTACTTC
NA	TRBV19	TRBJ2-1	NA	CASLSRGGSDEQFF	TGTGCCAGTCTTTCCCGAGGGGGTAGCGATGAGCAGTTCTTC
once	TRBV7-9	TRBJ1-4	NA	CASSLLTGNEKLFF	TGTGCCAGCAGCTTGTTAACAGGGAATGAAAAACTGTTTTTT
NA	TRBV7-8	TRBJ1-2	NA	CASSLGEFYGYTF	TGTGCCAGCAGCTTAGGGGAGTTCTATGGCTACACCTTC
NA	TRBV29-1	TRBJ2-5	NA	CSVVSAGETQYF	TGCAGCGTTGTTAGTGCGGGAGAGACCCAGTACTTC
NA	TRBV29-1	TRBJ2-7	TRBD1	CSVTTLMTGAGEQYF	TGCAGCGTTACAACATTAATGACAGGGGCGGGCGAGCAGTACTTC